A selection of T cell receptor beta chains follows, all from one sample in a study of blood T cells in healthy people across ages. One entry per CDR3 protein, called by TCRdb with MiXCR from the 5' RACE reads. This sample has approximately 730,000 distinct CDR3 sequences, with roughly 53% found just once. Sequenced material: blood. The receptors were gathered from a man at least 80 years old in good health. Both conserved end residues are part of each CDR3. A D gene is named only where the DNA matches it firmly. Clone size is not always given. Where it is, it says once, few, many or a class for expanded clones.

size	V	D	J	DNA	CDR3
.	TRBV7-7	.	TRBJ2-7	TGTGCCAGCAAACAGACGAGCAGTTCCTACGAGCAGTACTTC	CASKQTSSSYEQYF
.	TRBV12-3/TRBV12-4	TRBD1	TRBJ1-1	TGTGCCAGCAGTTCGCCGGCCGGACAGGGGAGCACTGAAGCTTTCTTT	CASSSPAGQGSTEAFF
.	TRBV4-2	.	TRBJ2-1	TGTGCCAGCAGCCAAGTCGGTCGGCGGGTTACCAGTGATGAGCAGTTCTTC	CASSQVGRRVTSDEQFF
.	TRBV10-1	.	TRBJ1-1	TGCGCCAGCAGAAGACAGCTGAACACTGAAGCTTTCTTT	CASRRQLNTEAFF
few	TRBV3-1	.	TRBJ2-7	TGTGCCAGCAGCCAGAGCCGTAACGAGCAGTACTTC	CASSQSRNEQYF
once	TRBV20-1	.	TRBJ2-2	TGCAGTGCTAGAGTGCGCATAGACCTCGACACCGGGGAGCTGTTTTTT	CSARVRIDLDTGELFF
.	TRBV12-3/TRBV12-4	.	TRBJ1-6	TGTGCCAGCAGAGAATCAGGGAATTCACCCCTCCACTTT	CASRESGNSPLHF
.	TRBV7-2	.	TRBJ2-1	TGTGCCAGCAGCGTGGGAACGGAGCAGTTCTTC	CASSVGTEQFF
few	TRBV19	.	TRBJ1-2	TGTGCCAGTAGTATAGGCGGTAACAGGATCGGCTACACCTTC	CASSIGGNRIGYTF
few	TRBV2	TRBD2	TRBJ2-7	TGTGCCAGCAGTCCCCTTACTAGCGGGAGATCCGAGCAGTACTTC	CASSPLTSGRSEQYF
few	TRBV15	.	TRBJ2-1	TGTGCCACCAGCCCCTGGGGCTCCTACAATGAGCAGTTCTTC	CATSPWGSYNEQFF
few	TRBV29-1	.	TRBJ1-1	TGCAGCGTCACCCCGGGGGGCAGAACTGAAGCTTTCTTT	CSVTPGGRTEAFF
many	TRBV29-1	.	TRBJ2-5	TGCAGCGTTGTTGTAGGGGAGACCCAGTACTTC	CSVVVGETQYF
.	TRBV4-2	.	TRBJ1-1	TGTGCCAGCAGCTCAGGAGGGGACGCTTTCTTT	CASSSGGDAFF
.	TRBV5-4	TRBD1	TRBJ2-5	TGTGCCAGCAGCCGGACAGGGTCCCCTCAAGAGACCCAGTACTTC	CASSRTGSPQETQYF
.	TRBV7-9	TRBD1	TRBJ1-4	TGTGCCAGCAGCTTAGCGGGACAGGGGAAAAAACTGTTTTTT	CASSLAGQGKKLFF
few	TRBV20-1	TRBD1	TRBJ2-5	TGCAGTGCTAGAAGACAGGGGTCGGAGACCCAGTACTTC	CSARRQGSETQYF
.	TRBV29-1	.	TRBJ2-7	TGCAGCGTTGATAGGGCGTCCGAGCAGTACTTC	CSVDRASEQYF
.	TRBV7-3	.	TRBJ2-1	TGTGCCAGCAGCTTAGGCGGCACTAGGCAGTTCTTC	CASSLGGTRQFF
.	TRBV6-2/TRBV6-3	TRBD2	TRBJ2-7	TGTGCCAGCTGGACTAGCGGGATAATGTGGGAGCAGTACTTC	CASWTSGIMWEQYF
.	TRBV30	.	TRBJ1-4	TGTGCCTGGAGTCCACCCGGGGGGCTAGGGGAAAAACTGTTTTTT	CAWSPPGGLGEKLFF
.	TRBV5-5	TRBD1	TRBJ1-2	TGTGCCAGCAGCGTTACCACAGGGGGCCTAAGCTATGGCTACACCTTC	CASSVTTGGLSYGYTF
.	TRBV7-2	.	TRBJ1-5	TGTGCCAGCAGCTCCGGGACCTTTAGCAATCAGCCCCAGCATTTT	CASSSGTFSNQPQHF
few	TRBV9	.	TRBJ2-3	TGTGCCAGCAGCGTCGGGTCCCCGGGGGCGGATACGCAGTATTTT	CASSVGSPGADTQYF
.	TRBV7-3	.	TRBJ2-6	TGTGCCAGCAGCTTAGGAGGGGGTATAAGCTCTGGGGCCAACGTCCTGACTTTC	CASSLGGGISSGANVLTF